This T cell receptor beta chain appears in the sequencing data of a study of T cell responses to AZD1222 COVID-19 vaccine. The CDR3 loop spans 16 amino acids. Per germline, CDR1 MGHDK and CDR2 SYGVNS. V lost 5 bases and J lost 2, with 16 bases in between. Some clones are missing from TCRdb's copy, which holds only in-frame ones; the method was immunoSEQ multiplex PCR. The table lists 130,000 to 150,000 clones, 88% of them singletons. Sequences were derived from peripheral blood, sampled on day 0 of AZD1222 vaccination. This clonotype originated in an adult in good health. The chain has TRBV25-1 and TRBJ1-3; D perhaps matches TRBD1 (5 bases). The CDR3 reads CASSPHTGLAGNTIYF. CDR3 bases: TGTGCCAGCAGTCCGCACACAGGTTTGGCTGGAAACACCATATATTTT. Using reference TRBV25-1 and TRBJ1-3 for the parts outside the CDR3, the full variable domain is EADIYQTPRYLVIGTGKKITLECSQTMGHDKMYWYQQDPGMELHLIHYSYGVNSTEKGDLSSESTVSRIRTEHFPLTLESARPSHTSQYLCASSPHTGLAGNTIYFGEGSWLTVV.